This TCR beta chain emerged from a study of blood T cells in healthy people across ages. A second PCR of roughly 7 to 11 cycles used a sample-barcoded 5' primer and a J-beta primer mix. TCRdb re-called the 5' RACE reads through MiXCR, storing one row per CDR3 protein. The table records about 1.8 million distinct CDR3 sequences, around half of them present only once. Losses at the gene ends were 6 bases for V and 11 bases for J; bases not matched to a gene: 15. Germline CDR1 reads SGHDN; CDR2 reads FVKESK. The CDR3 length is 15 residues. This TCR came from a woman aged 35 to 49 in good health. Sample: blood. The gene calls are TRBV14 and TRBJ2-5; TRBD2 matches 10 bases. The CDR3 region is CASRPAGGGLNEQYF. The DNA for the CDR3 is TGTGCCAGCAGGCCAGCGGGGGGGGGACTCAATGAGCAGTACTTC.